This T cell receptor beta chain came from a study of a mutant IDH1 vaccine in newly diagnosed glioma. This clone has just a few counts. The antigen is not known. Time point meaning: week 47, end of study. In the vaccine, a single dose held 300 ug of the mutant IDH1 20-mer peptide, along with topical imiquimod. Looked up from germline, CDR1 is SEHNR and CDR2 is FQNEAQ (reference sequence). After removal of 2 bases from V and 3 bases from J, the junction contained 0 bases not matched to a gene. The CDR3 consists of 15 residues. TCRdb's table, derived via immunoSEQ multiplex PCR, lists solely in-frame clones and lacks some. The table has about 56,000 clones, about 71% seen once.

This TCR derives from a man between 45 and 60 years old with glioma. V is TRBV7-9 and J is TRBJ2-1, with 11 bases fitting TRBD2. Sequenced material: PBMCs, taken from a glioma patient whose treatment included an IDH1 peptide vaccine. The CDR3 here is CASSLLAGGYNEQFF. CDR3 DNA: TGTGCCAGCAGCTTACTAGCGGGGGGCTACAATGAGCAGTTCTTC.